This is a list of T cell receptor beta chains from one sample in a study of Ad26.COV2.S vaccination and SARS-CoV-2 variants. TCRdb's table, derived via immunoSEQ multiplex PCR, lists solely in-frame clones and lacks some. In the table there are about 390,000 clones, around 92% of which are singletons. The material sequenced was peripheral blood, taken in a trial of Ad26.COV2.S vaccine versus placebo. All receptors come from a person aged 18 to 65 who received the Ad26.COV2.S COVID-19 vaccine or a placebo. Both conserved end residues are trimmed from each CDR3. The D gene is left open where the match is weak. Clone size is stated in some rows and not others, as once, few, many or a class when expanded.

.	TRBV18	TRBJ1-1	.	ASSPDPGAF
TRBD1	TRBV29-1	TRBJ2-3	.	SVYYPGTGITDTQY
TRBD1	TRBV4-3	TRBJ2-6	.	ASGQGRVLSGANVLT
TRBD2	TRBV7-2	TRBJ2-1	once	ASSLTGAGLALNEQF
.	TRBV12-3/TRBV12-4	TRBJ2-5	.	ASSQAQETQY
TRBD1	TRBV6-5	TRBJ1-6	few	ASSRGTAYNSPLH
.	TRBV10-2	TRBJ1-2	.	ASSDWEQKEAYGYT
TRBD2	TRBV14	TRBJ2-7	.	ASSLGLAGGYEQY
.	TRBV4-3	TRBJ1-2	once	ASSQEFRYNYGYT
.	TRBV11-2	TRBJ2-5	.	ASSGSRGQETQY
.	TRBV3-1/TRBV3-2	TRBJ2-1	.	ASSQDGRENYNEQF
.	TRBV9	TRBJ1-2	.	ASSAHTGINYGYT
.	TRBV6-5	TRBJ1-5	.	ASSYGSGWPQH
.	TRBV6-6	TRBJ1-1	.	ASSYSGTTGEAF
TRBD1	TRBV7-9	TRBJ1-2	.	ASTEGRSGGVNGYT
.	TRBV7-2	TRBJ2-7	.	ASSVRDGAYEQY
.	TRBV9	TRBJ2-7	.	ASSVGGTDFYEQY
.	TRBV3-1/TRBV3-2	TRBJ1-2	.	ASSSLGGGYT
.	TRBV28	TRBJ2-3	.	ASSRPKGITDTQY
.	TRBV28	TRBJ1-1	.	ASILRQDNEAF
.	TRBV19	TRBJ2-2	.	ASGGPNTGELF
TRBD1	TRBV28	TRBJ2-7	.	ASSLATGSRLNEQY
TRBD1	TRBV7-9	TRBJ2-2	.	ASSLQGDGTGELF
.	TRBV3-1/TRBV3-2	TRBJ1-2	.	ASSQEGGRMDGYT
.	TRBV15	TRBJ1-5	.	ATSRGKGVGNQPQH
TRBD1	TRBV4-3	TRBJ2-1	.	ASSRRQGAWNEQF
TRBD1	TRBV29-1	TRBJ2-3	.	SVAVGQGTDTQY
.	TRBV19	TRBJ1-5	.	ASKGVAQPQH
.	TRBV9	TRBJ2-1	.	ASSVASVASYNEQF
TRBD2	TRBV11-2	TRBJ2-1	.	ASSLAFLAGYTYNEQF
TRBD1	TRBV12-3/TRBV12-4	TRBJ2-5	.	ASSRTGQETQY
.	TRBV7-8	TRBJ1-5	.	ASSLVQGNLYSNQPQH
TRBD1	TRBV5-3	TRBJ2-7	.	ARSLRQGHPSSYEQY
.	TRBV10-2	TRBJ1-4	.	ASSRATNEKLF
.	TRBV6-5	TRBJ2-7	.	ASTSDTVYEQY
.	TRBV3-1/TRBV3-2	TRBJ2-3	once	ASSQEARFTDTQY
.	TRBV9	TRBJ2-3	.	ASSVVGGLSDTQY
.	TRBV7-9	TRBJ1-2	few	ASSLAGSEGNYGYT
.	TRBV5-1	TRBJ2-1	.	ASSLGLNNEQF
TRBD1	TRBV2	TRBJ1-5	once	ASSGTGNNQPQH
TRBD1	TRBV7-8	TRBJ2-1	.	ASTLDRVDEQF
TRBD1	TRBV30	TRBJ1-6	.	AWSLTGGGYNSPLH
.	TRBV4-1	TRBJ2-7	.	ASSQNAGLSYEQY
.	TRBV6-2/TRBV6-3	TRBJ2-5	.	ASSYGGETQY
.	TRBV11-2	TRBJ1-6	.	ASSLYRAGSSPLH
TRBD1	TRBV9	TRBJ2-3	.	ASSVGTGVTDTQY
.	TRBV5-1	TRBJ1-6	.	ASSMGLYNSPLH
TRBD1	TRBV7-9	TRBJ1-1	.	ASSLRTGLSTEAF
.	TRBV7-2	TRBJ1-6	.	ASSPTRRYGNSPLH
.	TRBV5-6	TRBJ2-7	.	ASSLSSYEQY
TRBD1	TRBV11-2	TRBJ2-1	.	ASSLGQGVDEQF
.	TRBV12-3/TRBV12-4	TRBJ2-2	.	ASSPISDRLN
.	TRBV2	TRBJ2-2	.	ASRNTGELF
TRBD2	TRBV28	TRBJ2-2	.	ASSLFLGLAGRPNTGELF